This TCR beta chain was sequenced in a study of Graves' ophthalmopathy and Graves' hyperthyroidism (dated by TCRdb to between 2017 and 2018). Study-wide context: Peripheral blood samples were taken at the time of initial diagnosis, before any treatment was given. In total, 135 blood samples were TCR-sequenced: 43 ophthalmopathy, approximately 80 hyperthyroidism and 17 hyperthyroidism-to-ophthalmopathy patients. An independent validation cohort comprised roughly 20 hyperthyroidism patients and 15 to 17 patients who later progressed from hyperthyroidism to ophthalmopathy. The study used TCR beta repertoire signatures to distinguish Graves' ophthalmopathy from Graves' hyperthyroidism and to predict progression to ophthalmopathy. To explore V-J signatures distinguishing ophthalmopathy from hyperthyroidism, a discovery set of 100 patients (more than 40 ophthalmopathy, 57 stable hyperthyroidism) was enrolled. After sampling, hyperthyroidism patients received methimazole starting at 30 mg daily, and ophthalmopathy patients received high-dose intravenous methylprednisolone. In five or six hyperthyroidism patients, the T-cell repertoires found in thyroid tissue were compared with those found in blood. Paper-wide results and their limitations: In validation, the model predicted ophthalmopathy progression with roughly 68% sensitivity and 72.22% specificity; fewer than 15 predicted patients were CT-confirmed with GO in a median of approximately 6.5 months. The 13-signature model separated ophthalmopathy from stable hyperthyroidism with approximately 85% sensitivity and around 81% specificity in cross-validation, and 80%/75% in the test set. Among expanded thyroid clonotypes with frequency above 0.001, most also showed up in blood, which suggests that blood repertoires may reflect the thyroid immune response. Sample size was not statistically predetermined, and group allocation was not concealed from the investigators.

For repertoire sequencing, the TCR beta CDR3 regions were amplified from RNA transcripts. HTBI primers and the Qiagen OneStep RT-PCR kit were used in a first-round RT-PCR, which was followed by a second-round multiplex PCR, size selection and purification. The libraries underwent paired-end sequencing with 100 bp reads on an Illumina HiSeq2000. The source study handled its data this way. Reads were processed with SOAPnuke, discarding reads with adapters, uncalled bases, mean Phred below 15, or no exact constant-primer or identifier match. COPE v1.2.5 was used to merge the high-quality paired reads. Each unique nucleotide sequence was treated as a clonotype, and MiTCR v1.1 was used to align the clonotypes to the IMGT TRB V, D and J references. The analysis was limited to V-J combinations with a frequency above 0.0001, which together covered over 99% of the repertoires. For each V-J combination, a TCR clonal expansion and chaos score was defined as F50 clonal expansion divided by the chaos observed in the TCRdist matrix. Welch's t-statistics and random forest were used to reduce the features to about 12 V-J combinations, which were then used as input to a naive Bayes classifier. The similarity between thyroid and blood repertoires was quantified using the Morisita-Horn index. TCRdb cleaned the public reads at Q25 with fastp, built clones with MiXCR and kept in-frame beta chains. Here each entry gathers all rows of one CDR3 protein and keeps the most common genes and DNA. TCRdb's processing, not the authors', yielded these V and J calls. Within this sample are 650,000 to 900,000 distinct CDR3 sequences, with approximately 40% of them counted one time only. 44% of the sample comes from the top ten.

About this clonotype itself: The antigen this receptor binds is unknown. Base qualities were left out, and no much larger clone turns up one base away.

Measured from the cysteine to the phenylalanine, the CDR3 is 13 residues long. CDR3 DNA is the only sequence kept; it has 39 bases, read in frame from the first base. CDR1 and CDR2 are read off the germline V gene as LGHNA and YSLEER. V loses 2 bases of germline sequence and J loses 6 bases, and the interval between the two ends is 10 bases. Patients with ophthalmopathy had moderately to severely active disease, with a Clinical Activity Score of 3 or more, a NOSPECS grade of 4 or more, and a disease duration of less than 3 months. Patients with other autoimmune diseases, uncontrolled infections, pregnancy or lactation were excluded. Clinical symptoms, serum thyroxine, TRAb, thyroid ultrasound and orbital computed tomography were used for diagnosis. Using Ficoll-Paque density gradient centrifugation, PBMCs were isolated from 9.5 to 10 ml of fresh peripheral blood. Total RNA was extracted using Trizol reagent, and RNA quality was checked on an Agilent 2100 Bioanalyzer.

The sequenced sample consisted of peripheral blood. The V and J genes are TRBV4-3 and TRBJ1-2; there is no confident call for the D gene. The receptor comes from an adult man with Graves' ophthalmopathy. The CDR3 sequence is CASSQNEADGYTF. In nucleotide form, the sequence is TGCGCCAGCAGCCAAAATGAGGCTGATGGCTACACCTTC.